The text below deals with one T cell receptor beta chain. These data are taken from a study of cytomegalovirus exposure and HLA in healthy donors. Use of 60 Vbeta and 13 Jbeta primers characterized the PCR. Some clones are missing from TCRdb's copy, which holds only in-frame ones; the method was immunoSEQ multiplex PCR. The table lists approximately 150,000 clones, roughly four fifths of them singletons. The CDR3 has 13 amino acids. Germline V lookup: CDR1 MNHEY, CDR2 SMNVEV (reference sequence). V lost 8 bases and J lost 7, with 17 bases in between. Sequences were obtained from PBMCs. The origin of this receptor is a man aged 18 to 29 in good health and CMV-seronegative. This chain connects TRBV27 to TRBJ1-2, with D hard to call. CDR3 sequence (DNA): TGTGCCAGCGGATCGGACTACAGAACTGGCTACACCTTC. Residues: CASGSDYRTGYTF.